This T cell receptor (beta chain) came from a study of CDR3 diversity in severe acne. TCRdb called the PCR reads again in MiXCR, with one record for every CDR3 protein. Found here are about 98,000 distinct CDR3 sequences, around 53% of them singletons; the top ten hold around 12%. This clonotype was picked up a small number of times. V was clipped by 5 bases and J by 1 base; unmatched bases: 0. The CDR3 has 14 residues. The germline V gene encodes CDR1 DFQATT and CDR2 SNEGSKA (reference sequence). The chain carries TRBV20-1 and TRBJ2-4; 12 positions agree with TRBD2. Sequenced: blood. The sequence was collected from a male donor with acne. Written as DNA, the CDR3 is TGCAGTGCTCTAGCGGGGGGGGCCAAAAACATTCAGTACTTC. Its translation is CSALAGGAKNIQYF.